Here is one T cell receptor (beta chain) with its context. The target antigen is unknown. MiXCR, run by TCRdb on the 5' RACE reads, gives a single entry per CDR3 protein. Of around 30,000 distinct CDR3 sequences detected, roughly 26% appear once; the ten largest clones hold less than 4%. The CDR3 has 13 residues. V lost 4 bases to trimming and J lost 8 bases; unmatched junction nucleotides: 8. Germline lookup yields CDR1 SGHRS and CDR2 YFSETQ. General observations from the study: Greatest tumor Treg TCR overlap was with tumor naive CD4+ cells. The TCR gene usage of tumor memory CD4+ T cells clustered together with blood and lymph node memory CD4+ cells and with lymph node naive CD4+ cells.

CD25-based Treg depletion was applied to purified naive CD4+ T cells. The sample comprised naive CD4+ T cells sorted from a lymph node. Subset of the sample: naive CD4+ T cells, CD4+CD45RA+CD25-. This receptor was identified in a female donor with breast cancer. This sequence joins TRBV5-1 and TRBJ1-2; 7 nucleotides agree with TRBD1. CDR3 loop: CASSLEGAGGYTF. CDR3 coding DNA: TGCGCCAGCAGCCTGGAGGGGGCCGGGGGCTACACCTTC.